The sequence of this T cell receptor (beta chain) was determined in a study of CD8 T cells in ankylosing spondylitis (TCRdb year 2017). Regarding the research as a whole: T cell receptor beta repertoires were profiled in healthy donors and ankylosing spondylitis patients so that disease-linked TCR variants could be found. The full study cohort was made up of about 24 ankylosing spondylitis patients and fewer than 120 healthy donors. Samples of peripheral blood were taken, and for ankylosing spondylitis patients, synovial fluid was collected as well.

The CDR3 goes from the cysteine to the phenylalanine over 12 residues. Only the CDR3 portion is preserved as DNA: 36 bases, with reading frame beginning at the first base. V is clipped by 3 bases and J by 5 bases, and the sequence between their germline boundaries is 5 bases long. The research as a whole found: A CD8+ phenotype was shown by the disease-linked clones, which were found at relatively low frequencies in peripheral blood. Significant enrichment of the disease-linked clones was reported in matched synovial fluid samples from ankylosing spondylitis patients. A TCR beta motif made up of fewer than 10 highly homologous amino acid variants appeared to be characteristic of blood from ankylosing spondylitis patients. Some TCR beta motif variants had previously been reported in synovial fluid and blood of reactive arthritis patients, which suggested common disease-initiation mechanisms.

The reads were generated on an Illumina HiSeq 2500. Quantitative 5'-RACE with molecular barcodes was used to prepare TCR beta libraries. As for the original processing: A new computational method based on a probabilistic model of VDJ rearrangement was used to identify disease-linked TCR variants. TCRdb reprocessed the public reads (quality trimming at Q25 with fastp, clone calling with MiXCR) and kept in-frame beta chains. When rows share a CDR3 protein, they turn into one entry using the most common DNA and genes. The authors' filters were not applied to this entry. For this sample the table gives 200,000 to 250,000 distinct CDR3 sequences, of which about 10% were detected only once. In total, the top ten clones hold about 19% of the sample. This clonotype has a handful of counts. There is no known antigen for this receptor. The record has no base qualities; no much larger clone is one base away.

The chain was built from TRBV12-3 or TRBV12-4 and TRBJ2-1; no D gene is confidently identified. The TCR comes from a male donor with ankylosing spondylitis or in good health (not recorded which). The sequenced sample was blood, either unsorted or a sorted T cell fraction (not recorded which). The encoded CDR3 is CASSLYDNEQFF. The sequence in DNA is TGTGCCAGCAGTTTGTATGACAATGAGCAGTTCTTC.